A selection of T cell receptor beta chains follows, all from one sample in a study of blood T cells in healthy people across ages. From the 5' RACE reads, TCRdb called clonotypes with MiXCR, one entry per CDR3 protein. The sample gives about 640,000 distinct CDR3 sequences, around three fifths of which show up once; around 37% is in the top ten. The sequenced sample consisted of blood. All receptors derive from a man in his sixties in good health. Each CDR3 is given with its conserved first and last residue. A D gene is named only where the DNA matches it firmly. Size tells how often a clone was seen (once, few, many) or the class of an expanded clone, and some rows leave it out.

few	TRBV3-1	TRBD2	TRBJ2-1	TGTGCCAGCAGGAGGGGAGGGACCGGCAATGAGCAGTTCTTC	CASRRGGTGNEQFF
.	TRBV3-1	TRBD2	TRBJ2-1	TGTGCCAGCAGCCAAGACGGAGCGGGGGCCTACAATGAGCAGTTCTTC	CASSQDGAGAYNEQFF
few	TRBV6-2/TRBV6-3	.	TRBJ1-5	TGTGCCAGCCTTCAGGGGCTCAGCAATCAGCCCCAGCATTTT	CASLQGLSNQPQHF
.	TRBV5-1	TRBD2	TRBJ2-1	TGCGCCAGGAAAACTAGCGGGGGGGCGTATGAGCAGTTCTTC	CARKTSGGAYEQFF
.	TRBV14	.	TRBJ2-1	TGTGCCAGCAGCCAAGTATCGGGAAATGAGCAGTTCTTC	CASSQVSGNEQFF
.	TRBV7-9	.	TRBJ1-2	TGTGCCAGCAGCTTAGGAGAGTGGACAGAAGGCTACACCTTC	CASSLGEWTEGYTF
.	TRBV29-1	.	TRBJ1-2	TGCAGCCGCGGGCCCGGGGCCTATGGCTACACCTTC	CSRGPGAYGYTF
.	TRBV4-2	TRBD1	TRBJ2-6	TGTGCCAGCAGCCGCAGACAGGGGGAAAGGGCTGGGGCCAACGTCCTGACTTTC	CASSRRQGERAGANVLTF
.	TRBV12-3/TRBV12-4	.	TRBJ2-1	TGTGCCAGCAGCCACTCTAGCCCCCGACACGGAGAGCAGTTCTTC	CASSHSSPRHGEQFF
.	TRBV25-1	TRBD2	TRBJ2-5	TGTGCCAGCAGTCCACGGGGGGGAGCCATGGGAGCCCAGTACTTC	CASSPRGGAMGAQYF
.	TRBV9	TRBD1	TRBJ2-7	TGTGCCAGCAGCGTAGAGGGACAGGGGGCTTTCTACGAGCAGTACTTC	CASSVEGQGAFYEQYF
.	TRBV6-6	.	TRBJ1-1	TGTGCCAGCAGGGGGGCTTACGCGAACACTGAAGCTTTCTTT	CASRGAYANTEAFF
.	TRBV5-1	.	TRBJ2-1	TGCGCCAGCAGCCTGGACGGACTACATTCTGAGCAGTTCTTC	CASSLDGLHSEQFF
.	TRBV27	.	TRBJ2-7	TGTGCCAGCAGTTACCGGGTGGATTTGGCCTACGAGCAGTACTTC	CASSYRVDLAYEQYF
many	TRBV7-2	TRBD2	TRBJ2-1	TGTGCCAGCAGCTTAGGGCTAGCGGGTTACAATGAGCAGTTCTTC	CASSLGLAGYNEQFF
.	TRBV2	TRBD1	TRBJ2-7	TGTGCCGCCTCTCCGTGGGACAGGGCCTACGAGCAGTACTTC	CAASPWDRAYEQYF
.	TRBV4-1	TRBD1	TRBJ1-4	TGCGCCAGCAGCCAAGCCGGGACAGGGAGTGAAAAACTGTTTTTT	CASSQAGTGSEKLFF
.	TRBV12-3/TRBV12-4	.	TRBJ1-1	TGTGCCAGCACCGATCCGGGACGGACCATGAACACTGAAGCTTTCTTT	CASTDPGRTMNTEAFF
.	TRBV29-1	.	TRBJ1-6	TGCAGCGTGAAGGTGGGGTACGGCTCACCCCTCCACTTT	CSVKVGYGSPLHF
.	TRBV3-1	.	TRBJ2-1	TGTGCCAGGAGCCAAGATATGCACGTGGGACGGAATGAGCAGTTCTTC	CARSQDMHVGRNEQFF
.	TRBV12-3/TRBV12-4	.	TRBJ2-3	TGTGCCAGCAGTCCTCACATCTCCGATACGCAGTATTTT	CASSPHISDTQYF
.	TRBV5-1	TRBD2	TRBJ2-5	TGCGCCAGCAGCTCCCAGGGCAGCGGGGGAATGGAGACCCAGTACTTC	CASSSQGSGGMETQYF
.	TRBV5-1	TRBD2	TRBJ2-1	TGCGCCAGCAGCTTGGCCGGGACTAGCGGGGGACAGGATGAGCAGTTCTTC	CASSLAGTSGGQDEQFF
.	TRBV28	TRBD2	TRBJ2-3	TGTGCCAGCAGCACTACTAGCGGGGGGTCGAATACGCAGTATTTT	CASSTTSGGSNTQYF
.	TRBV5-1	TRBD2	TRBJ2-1	TGCGCCAGCAGCTCCGGAACGGGACTAGCGGGGGTCTCCAATGAGCAGTTCTTC	CASSSGTGLAGVSNEQFF
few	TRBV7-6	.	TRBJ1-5	TGTGCCAGCAGCCAGGGACAATTTCAGCCCCAGCATTTT	CASSQGQFQPQHF
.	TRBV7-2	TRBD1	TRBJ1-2	TGTGCCAGCAGCTTAGTAGGGGGCGTCTATGGCTACACCTTC	CASSLVGGVYGYTF
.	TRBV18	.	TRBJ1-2	TGTGCCAGCTCACCACAGCAGGAGAACTATGGCTACACCTTC	CASSPQQENYGYTF
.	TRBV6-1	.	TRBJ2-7	TGTGCCAGCAGCGACGAACACCTATACTACGAGCAGTACTTC	CASSDEHLYYEQYF
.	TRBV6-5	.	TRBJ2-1	TGTGCCAGCAAGGGGTCCGGGACTTCCACCGAGCAGTTCTTC	CASKGSGTSTEQFF
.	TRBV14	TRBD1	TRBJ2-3	TGTGCCAGCAGCCTACCGGGACAGGGGCCAGATACGCAGTATTTT	CASSLPGQGPDTQYF
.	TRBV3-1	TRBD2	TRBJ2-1	TGTGCCAGCAGCCACGGCAGCTGGGGGGGTGAGCAGTTCTTC	CASSHGSWGGEQFF
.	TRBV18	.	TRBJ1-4	TGTGCCAGCTCACCACTCCCCCCGAACTCCGTGAACCTAGCAACTAATGAAAAACTGTTTTTT	CASSPLPPNSVNLATNEKLFF
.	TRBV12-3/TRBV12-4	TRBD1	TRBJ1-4	TGTGCCAGCAGTCTTATTACAGGGGGCACTAATGAAAAACTGTTTTTT	CASSLITGGTNEKLFF
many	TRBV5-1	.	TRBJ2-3	TGCGCCAGCAGCTTGGGGGCTGTTAAAGATACGCAGTATTTT	CASSLGAVKDTQYF
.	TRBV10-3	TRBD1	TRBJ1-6	TGTGCCATCGACAGGGGGCTCACCAATTCACCCCTCCACTTT	CAIDRGLTNSPLHF
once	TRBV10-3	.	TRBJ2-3	TGTGCCATCAGTGGGTTTACCGGAAGCACAGATACGCAGTATTTT	CAISGFTGSTDTQYF
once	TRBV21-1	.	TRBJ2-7	TGTGCCAGCAGCAAAGCGAACGGGGCCTACGAGCAGTACTTC	CASSKANGAYEQYF
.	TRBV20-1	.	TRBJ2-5	TGCAGTGCTAGAAGCCGGGGGTGGGAGACCCAGTACTTC	CSARSRGWETQYF
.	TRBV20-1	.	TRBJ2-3	TGCAGTGCTAGACTTGCAGATACGCAGTATTTT	CSARLADTQYF
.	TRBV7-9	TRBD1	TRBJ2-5	TGTGCCAGCAGCAAGACAGGGGGAGAGACCCAGTACTTC	CASSKTGGETQYF
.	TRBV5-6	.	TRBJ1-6	TGTGCCAGCAGCTTAGCGGGGTTTAATTCACCCCTCCACTTT	CASSLAGFNSPLHF
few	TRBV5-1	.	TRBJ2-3	TGCGCCAGCAGCTTGGAAGGGTTGGCGTCAGGACGTCCGCAGTATTTT	CASSLEGLASGRPQYF
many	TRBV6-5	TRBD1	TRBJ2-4	TGTGCCAGCAGTTACTCCCGACAGGGTGGAAACATTCAGTACTTC	CASSYSRQGGNIQYF
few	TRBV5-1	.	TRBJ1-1	TGCGCCAGCAGCTTGGATGGTGTTCAGGGGATTGGAGCTTTCTTT	CASSLDGVQGIGAFF